The clone carrying this T cell receptor beta chain was counted a single time. The V gene end was trimmed by 4 bases and the J gene end by 3 bases; junction bases not matched to a gene: 4. The CDR3 consists of 15 residues. Germline V gene lookup returns CDR1 SGHTS and CDR2 YDEGEE. The authors' processing: Cell counts per sample came from amplifying reference gene primers. The data were produced by immunoSEQ multiplex PCR, yet TCRdb's version contains in-frame clones alone and is incomplete. Clone size and the V and J calls come from that table; the DNA yielded D and trimming. The sample yields 190,000 or so clones, 87% seen once. The entry originates in a study of blood T cell repertoires in COVID-19. About the study: Samples taken during acute and convalescent COVID-19 were collected in the United States, Italy and Spain.

Source material: peripheral blood. The chain carries TRBV5-8 and TRBJ2-1; 10 bases fit TRBD1. The receptor was isolated from a woman aged 18-35 years who had recovered from COVID-19. Here the CDR3 DNA reads TGTGCCAGCAGCACCGGACAGGGGGGCTACAATGAGCAGTTCTTC. Its translation is CASSTGQGGYNEQFF.